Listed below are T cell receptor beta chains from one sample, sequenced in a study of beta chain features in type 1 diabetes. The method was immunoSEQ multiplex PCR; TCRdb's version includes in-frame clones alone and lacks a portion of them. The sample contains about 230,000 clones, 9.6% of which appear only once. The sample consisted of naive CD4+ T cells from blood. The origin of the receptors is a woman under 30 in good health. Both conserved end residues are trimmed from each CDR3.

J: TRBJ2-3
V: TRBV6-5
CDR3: ASGTGFSTDTQY

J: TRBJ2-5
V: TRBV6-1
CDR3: ASRKRGGIPKTQY

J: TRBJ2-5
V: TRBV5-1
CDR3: ASSIGLAGYQETQY

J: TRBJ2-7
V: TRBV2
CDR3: ASTGLAGGGEQY

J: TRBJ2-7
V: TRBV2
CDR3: ASSSWDRYSEQY

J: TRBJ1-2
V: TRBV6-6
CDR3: ASSRQSDGYT

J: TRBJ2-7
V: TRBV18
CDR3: ASSPNRGPYEQY

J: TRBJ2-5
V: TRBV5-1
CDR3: ASSARGPETQY

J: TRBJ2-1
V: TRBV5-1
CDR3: ASSPGLAGLYEQF

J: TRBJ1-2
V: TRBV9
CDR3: ASSVGGDYNYGYT

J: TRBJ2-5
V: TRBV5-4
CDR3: ASSSGQGRGGETQY

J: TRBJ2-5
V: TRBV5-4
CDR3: ASSSTSGSETQY

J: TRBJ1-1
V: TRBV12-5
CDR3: ASGLGGEAF

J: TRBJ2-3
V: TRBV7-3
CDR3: ASSPVGGTDTQY

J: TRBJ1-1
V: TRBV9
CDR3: ASSVGGQNTEAF

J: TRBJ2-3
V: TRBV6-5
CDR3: ASSYGTGNTDTQY

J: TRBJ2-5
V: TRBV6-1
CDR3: ASKPGTETQY

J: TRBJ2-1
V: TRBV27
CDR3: ASSPRTSGGYNEQF

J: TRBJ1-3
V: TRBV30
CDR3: AWSVLSYSGNTIY

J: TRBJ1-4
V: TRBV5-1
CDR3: ASSSSGGAGNEKLF

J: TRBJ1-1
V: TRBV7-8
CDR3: ASSSVRRDTEAF

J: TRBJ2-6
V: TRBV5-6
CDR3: ASRGTGLRANVLT

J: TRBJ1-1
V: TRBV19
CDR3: ASSAAREAF

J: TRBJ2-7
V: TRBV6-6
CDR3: ASRTSGALSSYEQY

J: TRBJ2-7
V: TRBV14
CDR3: ASSRYQVPIYEQY

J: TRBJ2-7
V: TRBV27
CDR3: ASSLSQIVYEQY

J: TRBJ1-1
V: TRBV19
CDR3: AGSQGLNTEAF

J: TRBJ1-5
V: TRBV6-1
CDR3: ASSERQTFNQPQH

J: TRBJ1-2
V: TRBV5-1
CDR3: ASSPPEQGNYGYT

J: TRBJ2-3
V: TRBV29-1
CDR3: SLGGPGTDTQY